Listed below are T cell receptor beta chains from one sample, sequenced in a study of blood T cell repertoires in COVID-19. Some clones are missing from TCRdb's copy, which holds only in-frame ones; the method was immunoSEQ multiplex PCR. Seen here are approximately 77,000 clones, about 80% observed once, and the top ten hold under 5.5%. The sequenced material came from peripheral blood. These receptors were obtained from a woman aged 70-85 years with acute or convalescent COVID-19. CDR3s include the opening cysteine and the closing phenylalanine or tryptophan. D genes are given only for firm matches. Clone size is shown for a subset of rows, as once, few, many or a class of expanded clone.

V gene	J gene	D gene	clone size	CDR3 DNA	CDR3 protein
TRBV7-8	TRBJ1-2	.	few	TGTGCCAGCAGCTTAGGGGAGGGGGTCGATGGCTACACCTTC	CASSLGEGVDGYTF
TRBV4-1	TRBJ1-5	TRBD1	.	TGCGCCAGCAGCCGTGTAGCCGGGACAGGTAATCAGCCCCAGCATTTT	CASSRVAGTGNQPQHF
TRBV5-1	TRBJ2-3	TRBD1	once	TGCGCCAGCAGCACCAGACAGGGCCGCACAGATACGCAGTATTTT	CASSTRQGRTDTQYF
TRBV7-9	TRBJ2-7	TRBD1	few	TGTGCCAGCAGCTCGTACCGGGACAGCTCCTACGAGCAGTACTTC	CASSSYRDSSYEQYF
TRBV29-1	TRBJ1-6	.	.	TGCAGCGCCCGACAGGAGTTAAATTCACCCCTCCACTTT	CSARQELNSPLHF
TRBV27	TRBJ2-7	TRBD1	.	TGTGCCAGCAGTCCTTGGACAGGCTCCTACGAGCAGTACTTC	CASSPWTGSYEQYF
TRBV4-2	TRBJ2-5	TRBD1	.	TGTGCCAGCAGCCTACTCCAACAGGGGGGTGGGGAGACCCAGTACTTC	CASSLLQQGGGETQYF
TRBV10-3	TRBJ2-4	TRBD2	.	TGTGCCATCAGTGAGTCCGCGGGGGGGCTGGCCAAAAACATTCAGTACTTC	CAISESAGGLAKNIQYF
TRBV6-5	TRBJ1-5	.	.	TGTGCCAGCAGTTACTGGGCTGGGGGGGGTCAGCCCCAGCATTTT	CASSYWAGGGQPQHF
TRBV6-1	TRBJ1-5	.	.	TGTGCCAGCAGTGAAGTAGAGGGACTCAATCAGCCCCAGCATTTT	CASSEVEGLNQPQHF
TRBV4-1	TRBJ1-6	.	few	TGCGCCAGCAGCCAGGGGACACTCTATAATTCACCCCTCCACTTT	CASSQGTLYNSPLHF
TRBV4-3	TRBJ2-7	TRBD2	.	TGCGCCAGCAGCTCCGCTAGCGGGGGGGCGAGGGAGCAGTACTTC	CASSSASGGAREQYF
TRBV5-1	TRBJ2-5	.	.	TGCGCCAGCAGCTGGGGGAGGCAGACCCAAGAGACCCAGTACTTC	CASSWGRQTQETQYF
TRBV5-5	TRBJ1-4	TRBD1	once	TGTGCCAGCAGCTCAACCCCCCGGACAGGGGATGAAAAACTGTTTTTT	CASSSTPRTGDEKLFF
TRBV6-4	TRBJ2-1	TRBD2	.	TGTGCCAGCAGTGTAACTAGCGGGGACGGCAATGAGCAGTTCTTC	CASSVTSGDGNEQFF
TRBV13	TRBJ2-1	TRBD2	once	TGTGCCAGCAGCTCCGCAATAGCGGGGGGGCCGTATGAGCAGTTCTTC	CASSSAIAGGPYEQFF
TRBV7-3	TRBJ1-1	.	.	TGTGCCAGCAGCCAGGTCGGGGGTAGGACTGAAGCTTTCTTT	CASSQVGGRTEAFF
TRBV18	TRBJ2-6	TRBD1	.	TGTGCCAGCTCCCAAACAGGGGCAGCCTCTGGGGCCAACGTCCTGACTTTC	CASSQTGAASGANVLTF
TRBV18	TRBJ1-2	.	.	TGTGCCAGCTCACCACCGACAGTCAGAAGTAACTATGGCTACACCTTC	CASSPPTVRSNYGYTF
TRBV3-1/TRBV3-2	TRBJ1-2	.	.	TGTGCCAGCAATTCCGGGACAACTTCTGGCTATGGCTACACCTTC	CASNSGTTSGYGYTF
TRBV27	TRBJ1-2	.	.	TGTGCCAGCAGTCCCAGACATCACGGCTATGGCTACACCTTC	CASSPRHHGYGYTF
TRBV5-6	TRBJ2-7	.	.	TGTGCCAGCAGCTTCGCGGGGTGGGGGTACGAGCAGTACTTC	CASSFAGWGYEQYF
TRBV18	TRBJ1-1	.	once	TGTGCCAGCAGGGGCCCGAACACTGAAGCTTTCTTT	CASRGPNTEAFF
TRBV4-3	TRBJ1-4	.	.	TGCGCCAGCAGCCAAGATCTTAGCATGACTAATGAAAAACTGTTTTTT	CASSQDLSMTNEKLFF
TRBV2	TRBJ1-2	.	.	TGTGCCAGCAGACCTCAGAATAACTATGGCTACACCTTC	CASRPQNNYGYTF
TRBV11-2	TRBJ2-1	.	.	TGTGCCAGCCTCCGGGACACCTCCTACAATGAGCAGTTCTTC	CASLRDTSYNEQFF
TRBV5-1	TRBJ2-3	.	.	TGCGCCAGCAGCATTAACACAGATACGCAGTATTTT	CASSINTDTQYF
TRBV19	TRBJ1-5	.	.	TGTGCCAGTAGTATTTGGGGGAGGGACAATCAGCCCCAGCATTTT	CASSIWGRDNQPQHF
TRBV4-3	TRBJ1-4	.	.	TGCGCCAGCAGCCAAGAAAGAGCCATTGCAACTAATGAAAAACTGTTTTTT	CASSQERAIATNEKLFF
TRBV27	TRBJ1-1	.	.	TGTGCCAGCAGTTTACGGGGGGTGTATAACACTGAAGCTTTCTTT	CASSLRGVYNTEAFF
TRBV5-1	TRBJ2-3	TRBD2	.	TGCGCCAGCAGCATCGGACTAGCGGGCGGAACAGATACGCAGTATTTT	CASSIGLAGGTDTQYF
TRBV7-2	TRBJ2-7	TRBD1	.	TGTGCCAGCAGCCTGGGACAGGGGGGTTTCTACGAGCAGTACTTC	CASSLGQGGFYEQYF
TRBV5-1	TRBJ2-3	.	.	TGCGCCAGCAGCTTTCTGGGACAACCCTCAGATACGCAGTATTTT	CASSFLGQPSDTQYF
TRBV3-1/TRBV3-2	TRBJ2-5	TRBD2	.	TGTGCCAGCAGCCAAGGAATTAGCGGGTACCAAGAGACCCAGTACTTC	CASSQGISGYQETQYF
TRBV9	TRBJ2-6	.	.	TGTGCCAGCAGCCGCCGACAGACCGGGGCCAACGTCCTGACTTTC	CASSRRQTGANVLTF
TRBV2	TRBJ2-5	.	.	TGTGCCAGCAGTGAACGAGGGCTATCCCTCGGGACCCAGTACTTC	CASSERGLSLGTQYF
TRBV9	TRBJ2-2	.	.	TGTGCCAGCAGCGTGGAGGGTGCTAACACCGGGGAGCTGTTTTTT	CASSVEGANTGELFF
TRBV19	TRBJ1-2	.	.	TGTGCCAGTAGTATGTCAGGATATGGGGCAGTACTCTATGGCTACACCTTC	CASSMSGYGAVLYGYTF
TRBV7-6	TRBJ1-2	TRBD1	.	TGTGCCAGCAGCTTGGGACAGGGCGATACCATGGGGGGCTACACCTTC	CASSLGQGDTMGGYTF
TRBV20-1	TRBJ2-5	.	.	TGCAGTGCTCCTTACCAAGAGACCCAGTACTTC	CSAPYQETQYF
TRBV18	TRBJ1-5	.	.	TGTGCCAGCTCATCGGCAGGGGCCAGGGGTCAGCCCCAGCATTTT	CASSSAGARGQPQHF
TRBV19	TRBJ1-1	.	.	TGTGCCAGTAGTAAACCCTACTTGGGGCCTGAAGCTTTCTTT	CASSKPYLGPEAFF
TRBV15	TRBJ1-2	.	.	TGTGCCACCAGCAGAGTGAACAGGGTCGGATATGGCTACACCTTC	CATSRVNRVGYGYTF
TRBV29-1	TRBJ2-5	TRBD2	.	TGCAGCGTTGATGGGCTAGCGGGGGGGCACGGGTACGAGGAAGAGACCCAGTACTTC	CSVDGLAGGHGYEEETQYF
TRBV15	TRBJ2-1	TRBD2	few	TGTGCCACCAGCAGAGCCCGGCTAGCGGGGGACAATGAGCAGTTCTTC	CATSRARLAGDNEQFF
TRBV10-3	TRBJ2-2	TRBD1	.	TGTGCCACCGGGGACAGGGGGTTCGGGGAGCTGTTTTTT	CATGDRGFGELFF
TRBV2	TRBJ1-1	.	.	TGTGCCAGCAGTGGCTACAGGGTAAAGGGCACTGAAGCTTTCTTT	CASSGYRVKGTEAFF
TRBV5-5	TRBJ1-1	TRBD1	.	TGTGCCAGCAGCCCGGGACAGGGGGCCATGAACACTGAAGCTTTCTTT	CASSPGQGAMNTEAFF
TRBV10-2	TRBJ1-1	.	.	TGCGCCAGCAGTGAGCCCGACGGGGGGCGGGAGGACACTGAAGCTTTCTTT	CASSEPDGGREDTEAFF
TRBV21-1	TRBJ2-1	.	.	TGTGCCAGCAGGCCCAAGGCGGGGGGCAGAAACGATGAGCAGTTCTTC	CASRPKAGGRNDEQFF